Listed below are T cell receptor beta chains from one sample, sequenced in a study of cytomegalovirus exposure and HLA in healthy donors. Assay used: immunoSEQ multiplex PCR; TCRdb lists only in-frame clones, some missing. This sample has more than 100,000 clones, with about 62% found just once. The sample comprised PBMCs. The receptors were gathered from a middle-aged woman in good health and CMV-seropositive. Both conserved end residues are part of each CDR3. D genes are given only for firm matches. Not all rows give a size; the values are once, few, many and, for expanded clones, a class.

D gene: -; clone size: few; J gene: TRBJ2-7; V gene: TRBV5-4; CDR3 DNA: TGTGCCAGCAGCCCTCAAGCGGAAAGCTCCTACGAGCAGTACTTC; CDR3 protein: CASSPQAESSYEQYF
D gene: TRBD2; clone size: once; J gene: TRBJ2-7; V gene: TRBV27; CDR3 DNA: TGTGCCAGCAAGGCCGGGACTAGATCCTACGAGCAGTACTTC; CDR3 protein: CASKAGTRSYEQYF
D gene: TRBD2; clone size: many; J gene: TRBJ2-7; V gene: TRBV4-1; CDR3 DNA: TGCGCCAGCAGCCATCCGGAGCGGGGAACCTACGAGCAGTACTTC; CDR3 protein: CASSHPERGTYEQYF
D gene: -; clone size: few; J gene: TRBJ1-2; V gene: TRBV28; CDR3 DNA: TGTGCCAGCAGCTCGGCGGCGGGGAACTATGGCTACACCTTC; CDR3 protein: CASSSAAGNYGYTF
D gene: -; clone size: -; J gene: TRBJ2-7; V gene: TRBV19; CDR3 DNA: TGTGCCAGTAGTAACCAGGAAAGCTCCTACGAGCAGTACTTC; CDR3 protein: CASSNQESSYEQYF
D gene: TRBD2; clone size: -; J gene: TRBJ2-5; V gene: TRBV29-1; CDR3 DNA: TGCAGCGCATGCTTAGCGGGAAGTGAGACCCAGTACTTC; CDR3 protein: CSACLAGSETQYF
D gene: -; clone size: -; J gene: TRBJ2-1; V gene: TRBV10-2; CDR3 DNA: TGCGCCTCCGGGGGAGGAAGTGAGCAGTTCTTC; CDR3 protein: CASGGGSEQFF
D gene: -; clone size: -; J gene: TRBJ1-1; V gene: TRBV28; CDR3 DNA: TGTGCCAGCAGTCCCCCGGAGGCCACTGAAGCTTTCTTT; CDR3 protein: CASSPPEATEAFF
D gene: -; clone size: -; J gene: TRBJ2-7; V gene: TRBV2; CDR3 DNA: TGTGCCAGCAGCCCACAGGGACATTACTACGAGCAGTACTTC; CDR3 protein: CASSPQGHYYEQYF
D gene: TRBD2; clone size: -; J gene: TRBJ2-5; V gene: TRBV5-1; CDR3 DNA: TGCGCCAGCAGCTTGCTAGCGGGGAACGAAGAGACCCAGTACTTC; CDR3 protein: CASSLLAGNEETQYF
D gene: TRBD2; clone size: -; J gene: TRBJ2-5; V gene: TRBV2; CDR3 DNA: TGTGCCAGCAGTTTGACTAGCCTGCAAGAGACCCAGTACTTC; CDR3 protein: CASSLTSLQETQYF
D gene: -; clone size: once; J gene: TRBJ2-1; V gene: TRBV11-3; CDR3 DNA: TGTGCCAGCAGCTTAGACCGGGTGGACTACAATGAGCAGTTCTTC; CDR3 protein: CASSLDRVDYNEQFF
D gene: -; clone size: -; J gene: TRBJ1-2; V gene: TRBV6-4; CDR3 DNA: TGTGCCAGCAGTGTACAGGTTGGACATGGCTACACCTTC; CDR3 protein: CASSVQVGHGYTF
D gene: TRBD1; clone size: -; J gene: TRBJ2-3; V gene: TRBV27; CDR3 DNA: TGTGCCAGCAGCCCCTACGGACAGGGGGCCAGCACAGATACGCAGTATTTT; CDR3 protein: CASSPYGQGASTDTQYF
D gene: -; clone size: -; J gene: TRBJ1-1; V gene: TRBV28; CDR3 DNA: TGTGCCAGCAGTCCCGCCGGGACACAAACTGAAGCTTTCTTT; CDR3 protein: CASSPAGTQTEAFF
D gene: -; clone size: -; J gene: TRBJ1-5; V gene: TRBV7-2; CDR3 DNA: TGTGCCAGCAGTGACAGATACAATCAGCCCCAGCATTTT; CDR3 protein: CASSDRYNQPQHF
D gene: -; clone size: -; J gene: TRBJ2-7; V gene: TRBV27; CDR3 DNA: TGTGCCAGCAGTTTATCACTAGGGAACGAGCAGTACTTC; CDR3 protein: CASSLSLGNEQYF
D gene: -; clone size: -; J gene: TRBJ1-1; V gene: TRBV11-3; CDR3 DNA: TGTGCCAGCAGCTCCGCGGTTGGCACTGAAGCTTTCTTT; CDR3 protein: CASSSAVGTEAFF
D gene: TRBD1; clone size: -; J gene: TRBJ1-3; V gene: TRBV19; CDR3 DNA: TGTGCCAGTAGTCCCCCGACAGGGGGCCTTGGAAACACCATATATTTT; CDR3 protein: CASSPPTGGLGNTIYF
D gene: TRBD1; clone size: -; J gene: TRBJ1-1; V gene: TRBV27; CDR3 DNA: TGTGCCAGCAGTCCAGGACAGGGGGGAAGGACTGAAGCTTTCTTT; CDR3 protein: CASSPGQGGRTEAFF
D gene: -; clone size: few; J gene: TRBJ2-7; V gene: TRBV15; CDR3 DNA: TGTGCCACCAGCGCGGCGGGCTCCTACGAGCAGTACTTC; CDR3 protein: CATSAAGSYEQYF
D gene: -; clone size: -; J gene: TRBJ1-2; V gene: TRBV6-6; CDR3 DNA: TGTGCCAGCAGTTACTCGAACCTCGGAGGAAACTATGGCTACACCTTC; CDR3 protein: CASSYSNLGGNYGYTF
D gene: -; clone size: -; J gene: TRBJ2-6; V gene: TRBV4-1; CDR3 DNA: TGCGCCAGCAGCCAAGGTTGGGAGGGGGAGGCCGGGGCCAACGTCCTGACTTTC; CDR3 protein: CASSQGWEGEAGANVLTF
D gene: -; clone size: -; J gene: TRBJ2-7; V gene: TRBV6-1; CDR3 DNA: TGTGCCAGCAGTAGCGACAGCGCATACGAGCAGTACTTC; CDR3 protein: CASSSDSAYEQYF
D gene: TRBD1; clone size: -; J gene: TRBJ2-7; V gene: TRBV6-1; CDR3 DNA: TGTGCCAGCAGTAATCCCGGGACAGGGTACGAGCAGTACTTC; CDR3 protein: CASSNPGTGYEQYF
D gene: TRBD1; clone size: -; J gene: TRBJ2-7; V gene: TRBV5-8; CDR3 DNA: TGTGCCAGCAGCCTCGGACAGGACTACGAGCAGTACTTC; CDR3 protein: CASSLGQDYEQYF
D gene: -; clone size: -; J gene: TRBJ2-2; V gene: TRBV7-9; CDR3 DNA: TGTGCTTTAGGGGAGCTGTTTTTT; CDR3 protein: CALGELFF
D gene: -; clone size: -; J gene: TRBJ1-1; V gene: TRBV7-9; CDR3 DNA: TGTGCCAGCAGTCCTACCTACACTGAAGCTTTCTTT; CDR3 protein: CASSPTYTEAFF
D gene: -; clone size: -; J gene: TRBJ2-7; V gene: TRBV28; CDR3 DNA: TGTGCCAGCAAGGCCAGGCCGCCCTACGAGCAGTACTTC; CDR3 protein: CASKARPPYEQYF
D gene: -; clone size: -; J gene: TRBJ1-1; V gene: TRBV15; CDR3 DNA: TGTGCCACCAGCAGAGAGGCAGGGAGGGACACTGAAGCTTTCTTT; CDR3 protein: CATSREAGRDTEAFF
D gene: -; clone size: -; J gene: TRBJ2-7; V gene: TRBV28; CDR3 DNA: TGTGCCAGCAGTGACCCCACCCTGACAGTCTCCTACGAGCAGTACTTC; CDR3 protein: CASSDPTLTVSYEQYF
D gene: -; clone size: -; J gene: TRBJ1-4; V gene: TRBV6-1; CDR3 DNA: TGTGCCAGCATCGAGGGTTGGACTAATGAAAAACTGTTTTTT; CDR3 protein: CASIEGWTNEKLFF
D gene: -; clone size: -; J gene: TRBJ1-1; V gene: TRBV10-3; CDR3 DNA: TGTGCCATTTCCACAGGGTTGAACACTGAAGCTTTCTTT; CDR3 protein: CAISTGLNTEAFF
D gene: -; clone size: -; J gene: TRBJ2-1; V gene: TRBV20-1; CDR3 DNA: TGCAGTGCTAACGAGAATGAGCAGTTCTTC; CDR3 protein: CSANENEQFF
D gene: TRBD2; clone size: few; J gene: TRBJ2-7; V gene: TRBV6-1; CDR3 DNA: TGTGCCAGCAGTGAGGAACTAGCGGGAGCCTACGAGCAGTACTTC; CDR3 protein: CASSEELAGAYEQYF
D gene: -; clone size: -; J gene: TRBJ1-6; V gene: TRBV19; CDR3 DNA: TGTGCCAGTAGTATAGCCGGGTCCCTGGGAGATAATTCACCCCTCCACTTT; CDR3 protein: CASSIAGSLGDNSPLHF
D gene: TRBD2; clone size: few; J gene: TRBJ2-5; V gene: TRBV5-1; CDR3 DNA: TGCGCCAGCAGCTCAGGACTAGCGGGACAAGAGACCCAGTACTTC; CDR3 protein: CASSSGLAGQETQYF
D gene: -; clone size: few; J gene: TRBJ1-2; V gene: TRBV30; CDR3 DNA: TGTGCCTGGAGTGGGTTGACTCCAGCTGGCTACACCTTC; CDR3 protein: CAWSGLTPAGYTF
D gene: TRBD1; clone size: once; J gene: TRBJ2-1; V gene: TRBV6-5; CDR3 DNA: TGTGCCAGCAGTTACTCCAACAGGGGTGATGAGCAGTTCTTC; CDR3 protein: CASSYSNRGDEQFF
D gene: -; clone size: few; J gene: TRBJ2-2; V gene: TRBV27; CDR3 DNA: TGTGCCAGCAGGGGGACTGGTCAGGTCACCGGGGAGCTGTTTTTT; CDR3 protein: CASRGTGQVTGELFF
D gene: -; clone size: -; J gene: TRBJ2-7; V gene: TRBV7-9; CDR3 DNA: TGTGCCAGCAGTCCCGGGTCTGAGCCTTACGAGCAGTACTTC; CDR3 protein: CASSPGSEPYEQYF
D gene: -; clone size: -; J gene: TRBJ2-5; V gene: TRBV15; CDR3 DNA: TGTGCCACCAGCAGAGATCAGGGGGAGACCCAGTACTTC; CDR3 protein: CATSRDQGETQYF
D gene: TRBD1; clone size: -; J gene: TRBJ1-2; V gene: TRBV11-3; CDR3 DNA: TGTGCCAGCAGCTTAGGTTCAGGGGGCCCTAACTATGGCTACACCTTC; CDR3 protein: CASSLGSGGPNYGYTF
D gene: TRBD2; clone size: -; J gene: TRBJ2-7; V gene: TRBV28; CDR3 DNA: TGTGCCAGCAGTCACCAGACTAGCGGGAGGGCCGGGACCCCCTACGAGCAGTACTTC; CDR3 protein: CASSHQTSGRAGTPYEQYF
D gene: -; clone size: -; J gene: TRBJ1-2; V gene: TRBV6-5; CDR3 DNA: TGTGCCAGCAGTTACCGGAGATTAGGCTATGGCTACACCTTC; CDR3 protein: CASSYRRLGYGYTF
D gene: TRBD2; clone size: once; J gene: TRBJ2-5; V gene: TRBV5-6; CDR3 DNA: TGTGCCAGCAGCTTGGGACTAGCGGGGGCCAGAGAGACCCAGTACTTC; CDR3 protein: CASSLGLAGARETQYF